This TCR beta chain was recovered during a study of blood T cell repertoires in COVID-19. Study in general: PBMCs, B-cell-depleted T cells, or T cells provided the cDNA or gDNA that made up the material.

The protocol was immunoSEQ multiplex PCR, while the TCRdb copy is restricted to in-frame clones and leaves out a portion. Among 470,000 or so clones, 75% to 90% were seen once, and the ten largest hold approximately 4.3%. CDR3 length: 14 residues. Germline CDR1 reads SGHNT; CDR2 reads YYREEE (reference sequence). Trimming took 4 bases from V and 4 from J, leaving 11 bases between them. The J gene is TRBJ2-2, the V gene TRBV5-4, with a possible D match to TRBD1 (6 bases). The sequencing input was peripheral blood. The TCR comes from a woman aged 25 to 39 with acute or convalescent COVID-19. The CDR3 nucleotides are TGTGCCAGCAGCATCGGACAGCCCACCGGGGAGCTGTTTTTT. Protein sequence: CASSIGQPTGELFF.